This section outlines one T cell receptor beta chain sequence together with its context. The CDR3 is 13 amino acids. The V end lost 4 bases, the J end lost 6 bases, and 11 bases lay between the germline ends. Germline V gene data show CDR1 as LGHNT and CDR2 as FRNRAP. Per the study methods: Amplifying reference gene primers gave estimates of nucleated cell counts. The assay was immunoSEQ multiplex PCR, and TCRdb's table has in-frame clones only and misses some. The V and J calls and the clone size are those of that table, but D and trimming were determined from the DNA. The table has 200,000 or so clones, about 80% seen once. This entry belongs to a study of blood T cell repertoires in COVID-19. Turning to the study itself: From the United States, Italy and Spain came samples of acute and convalescent COVID-19.

Enrolled through a virtual design, the participants were between 18 and 89 years of age and came from about two dozen US areas. The chain combines TRBV12-5 with TRBJ2-3, with D perhaps matching TRBD2 (5 bases). The sequencing input was PBMCs or T cells enriched from blood (not recorded which). The sequence was collected from a man between 35 and 55 years old who had recovered from COVID-19. The CDR3 DNA is TGTGCTAGTGGTTCCTACTCGGGGGATACGCAGTATTTT. It specifies CASGSYSGDTQYF. The full variable domain, in which reference TRBV12-5 and TRBJ2-3 provide the parts outside the CDR3, is DARVTQTPRHKVTEMGQEVTMRCQPILGHNTVFWYRQTMMQGLELLAYFRNRAPLDDSGMPKDRFSAEMPDATLATLKIQPSEPRDSAVYFCASGSYSGDTQYFGPGTRLTVL.